Each of the 22 T cell receptor beta chains below was sequenced from the same sample in a study of T-cell memory formation after mild COVID-19 (dated by TCRdb to about 2021). Preparation of the library involved 5' RACE. These reads were obtained on an Illumina NovaSeq 6000. Using fastp trimming at Q25 and MiXCR clonotype assembly, TCRdb reanalyzed the public sequencing data and kept in-frame beta chains. Each record represents a unique CDR3 protein, reported with the most common genes and DNA among its rows. The sample table holds some 190,000 distinct CDR3 sequences, of which about a sixth were seen once. The ten largest clones add up to roughly 2.6% of the sample. The sequenced material came from PBMCs or a T cell subset sorted from them (not recorded which). The receptors come from an adult woman who had mild COVID-19 (a few samples of this study predate the infection). The sample titles of this study are shuffled in the database, so cell type and time point are left out; the donor was told from shared clones.

V usage is TRBV24-1 and J usage is TRBJ1-2; D is uncertain. This CDR3 contains 12 residues. CDR1 and CDR2 from the germline V gene are KGHDR and SFDVKD. Trimming stripped 2 bases from V and 7 bases from J, with 7 bases between. The CDR3 loop reads CATSDSWGGYTF. In nucleotides, the CDR3 is TGTGCCACCAGTGATTCATGGGGTGGCTACACCTTC.

This clonotype has more than one count but fewer than ten. The V and J genes are TRBV5-4 and TRBJ1-2; unclear D gene. Germline lookup yields CDR1 SGHNT and CDR2 YYREEE (reference sequence). The CDR3 is 16 amino acids. With 2 bases removed from V and 2 bases from J, the gap between germline ends came to 16 bases. The CDR3 reads CASSFLSYRENYGYTF. The CDR3 nucleotides are TGTGCCAGCAGCTTCCTAAGTTATAGAGAGAACTATGGCTACACCTTC.

This chain links TRBV9 with TRBJ2-3; D gene ambiguous. The CDR3 is 13 residues long. V lost 1 base to trimming and J lost 1 base, with 4 bases between them. Per the germline V gene, CDR1 is SGDLS and CDR2 is YYNGEE. CDR3 region: CASSVTGTDTQYF. The CDR3 coding sequence is TGTGCCAGCAGCGTAACGGGCACAGATACGCAGTATTTT.

In its sample, this clonotype was seen a few times. This chain uses TRBV20-1 with TRBJ1-6, with TRBD1 matching 7 bases. Germline assignment: CDR1 DFQATT and CDR2 SNEGSKA (reference sequence). The V gene end was trimmed by 0 bases and the J gene end by 7 bases; junction bases not matched to a gene: 6. The length of the CDR3 is 15 residues. CDR3 sequence: CSARETGFRNSPLHF. The CDR3 DNA sequence: TGCAGTGCTAGAGAGACAGGGTTTCGGAATTCACCCCTCCACTTT.

V and J are TRBV9 and TRBJ2-5; D not certain. CDR3 length: 13 residues. Trimming left V 0 bases short and J 1 base short, with 4 bases between. Per the germline V gene, CDR1 is SGDLS and CDR2 is YYNGEE. The CDR3 here is CASSVAAQETQYF. For the CDR3, the DNA is TGTGCCAGCAGCGTAGCGGCCCAAGAGACCCAGTACTTC.

The chain is built from TRBV19 and TRBJ2-7; D is possibly TRBD1 (7 bases). This CDR3 spans 15 amino acids. Trimming took off 5 bases at V and 3 bases at J, with 17 bases between the two ends. The germline V gene has CDR1 LNHDA and CDR2 SQIVND (reference sequence). The chain's CDR3 is CASSSPGGHHYEQYF. CDR3 coding DNA: TGTGCCAGTAGTTCGCCAGGGGGGCACCACTACGAGCAGTACTTC.

This clonotype was counted between two and nine times. V usage is TRBV20-1 and J usage is TRBJ2-7; no definite D call. Per the germline V gene, CDR1 is DFQATT and CDR2 is SNEGSKA (reference sequence). The CDR3 spans 13 residues. The germline V and J ends were trimmed by 6 bases and 3 bases, with 15 bases remaining between them. CDR3 loop: CSAGRVPRYEQYF. The CDR3 nucleotides are TGCAGTGCCGGCCGGGTCCCCCGCTACGAGCAGTACTTC.

This clonotype was counted many times. CDR3 nucleotide sequence: TGTGCCAGCAGCTTCACTAGCGGGCTATACAATGAGCAGTTCTTC. This sequence encodes CASSFTSGLYNEQFF. The chain recombines TRBV7-9 with TRBJ2-1, with 9 bases aligning to TRBD2. Losses at the gene ends were 3 bases for V and 4 bases for J; bases not matched to a gene: 4. The CDR3 is 15 amino acids. Germline V CDR1 and CDR2: SEHNR, FQNEAQ (reference sequence).

A few counts support this clonotype. V gene TRBV20-1 combines with J gene TRBJ2-4, with a tentative D call TRBD2 (5 bases). The CDR3 contains 15 residues. Looked up from germline, CDR1 is DFQATT and CDR2 is SNEGSKA (reference sequence). Trimming pared 0 bases from V and 0 bases from J, leaving 9 bases between. In nucleotides, the CDR3 is TGCAGTGCTAGAGATCCTCGGGAAGCCAAAAACATTCAGTACTTC. This codes for CSARDPREAKNIQYF.

The chain links TRBV5-1 to TRBJ1-1; no reliable D call. The germline CDR1 and CDR2 sequences are SGHRS and YFSETQ. This CDR3 has 15 amino acids. V was cut by 1 base and J by 1 base, with 11 bases left in between. In DNA, the CDR3 is TGCGCCAGCAGCTTGAGGTGGGGAGGGAACACTGAAGCTTTCTTT. Translated, it gives CASSLRWGGNTEAFF.

The chain joins TRBV6-5 to TRBJ2-1; 11 bases line up with TRBD2. CDR1 and CDR2 from the germline V gene are MNHEY and SVGAGI. The V gene end was trimmed by 4 bases and the J gene end by 5 bases; junction bases not matched to a gene: 10. The CDR3 length is 17 residues. CDR3 residues: CASSWGSGRAWHNEQFF. The CDR3 DNA follows: TGTGCCAGCAGTTGGGGTAGCGGGAGGGCCTGGCACAATGAGCAGTTCTTC.

The chain recombines TRBV6-2 or TRBV6-3 with TRBJ2-7; D ambiguous. This CDR3 has 15 residues. CDR1 is MNHEY, CDR2 SVGEGT, per germline. Trimming cost V 2 bases and J 2 bases, with 13 bases left between them. CDR3 region: CASSYKGNSPYEQYF. The CDR3 coding sequence is TGTGCCAGCAGTTACAAGGGCAATTCACCCTACGAGCAGTACTTC.

The V call is TRBV30, the J call TRBJ1-6; 8 nucleotides line up with TRBD1. The junction had 7 bases not matched to a gene; V was cut back by 4 bases and J by 11 bases. Germline V lookup: CDR1 GTSNPN, CDR2 SVGIG (reference sequence). CDR3 size: 13 residues. CDR3 region: CAWNLDRVAPLHF. CDR3 nucleotide sequence: TGTGCCTGGAACCTGGACAGGGTGGCACCCCTCCACTTT.

The chain employs TRBV4-1 and TRBJ2-3; unclear D gene. V shed 2 bases and J shed 0 bases, with 6 bases lying between them. CDR1 is MGHRA and CDR2 is YSYEKL in the germline V gene. The CDR3 covers 14 residues. Here the CDR3 DNA reads TGCGCCAGCAGCCAATCTGAGAGCACAGATACGCAGTATTTT. Protein sequence: CASSQSESTDTQYF.

In this sample, this clonotype turned up a few times. The chain joins TRBV3-1 to TRBJ2-7, with TRBD1 identical over 7 bases. V lost 5 bases and J lost 0; bases outside the gene matches: 1. This CDR3 has 13 amino acids. Germline V lookup: CDR1 LGHDT, CDR2 YNNKEL (reference sequence). The CDR3 sequence: CASSGTASYEQYF. DNA of the CDR3: TGTGCCAGCAGCGGGACAGCCTCCTACGAGCAGTACTTC.

The gene calls are TRBV25-1 and TRBJ2-1, with D possibly called TRBD1 or TRBD2 (5 bases each). Germline CDR1 MGHDK, CDR2 SYGVNS. Deletions cut 3 bases from V and 11 bases from J, with 14 bases between. The CDR3 contains 13 residues. CDR3 protein: CASSDGGSVQQFF. CDR3 bases: TGTGCCAGCAGTGATGGGGGAAGCGTGCAGCAGTTCTTC.

The J gene is TRBJ1-4, the V gene TRBV12-3 or TRBV12-4; no clear D gene. CDR3 size: 13 residues. The V and J ends lost 6 bases and 5 bases respectively, with 10 bases between them. CDR3 protein: CASSKMENEKLFF. The DNA for the CDR3 is TGTGCCAGCAGCAAAATGGAGAATGAAAAACTGTTTTTT.

The chain has TRBV24-1 and TRBJ1-5, with D possibly being TRBD1 (5 bases). Germline assignment: CDR1 KGHDR and CDR2 SFDVKD. Trimming cost V 12 bases and J 4 bases, with 15 bases left between them. The CDR3 loop spans 13 amino acids. CDR3 nucleotide sequence: TGTGCCGTTCAGGGTTCGTGGAATCAGCCCCAGCATTTT. Translated: CAVQGSWNQPQHF.

The chain joins TRBV6-2 or TRBV6-3 to TRBJ1-1; tentatively, D is TRBD1 (5 bases). The CDR3 is made up of 12 amino acids. The V end was cut by 10 bases, the J end by 4 bases, with 13 bases between. Germline V gene data show CDR1 as MNHEY and CDR2 as SVGEGT. The CDR3 DNA is TGTGCCATTGCGGGGGAAATCACTGAAGCTTTCTTT. It is translated as CAIAGEITEAFF.

This clonotype showed up just a few times. The rearrangement links TRBV5-1 to TRBJ2-5; the D gene could be TRBD1 or TRBD2 (5 bases each). Germline CDR1 and CDR2: SGHRS and YFSETQ. The V end was cut by 0 bases, the J end by 5 bases, with 20 bases between. CDR3 length: 17 residues. The CDR3 reads CASSLEGSPPWGETQYF. The CDR3 bases are TGCGCCAGCAGCTTGGAGGGGTCGCCACCCTGGGGGGAGACCCAGTACTTC.

The table lists this clonotype with a few counts. V gene TRBV30 combines with J gene TRBJ1-4; D might be TRBD1 (6 bases). Trimming removed 1 base from V and 8 bases from J, with 17 bases in between. Germline V CDR1 and CDR2: GTSNPN, SVGIG (reference sequence). The CDR3 has 15 residues. The CDR3 reads CAWSALTGGDEKLFF. CDR3 nucleotide sequence: TGTGCCTGGAGTGCCCTGACAGGCGGGGACGAAAAACTGTTTTTT.

The chain's CDR3 is CASSSPGREAFF. For the CDR3, the DNA is TGTGCCAGCAGCAGCCCGGGCAGAGAAGCTTTCTTT. This chain links TRBV7-9 with TRBJ1-1, with no clear D. The CDR3 runs 12 residues. CDR1 is SEHNR and CDR2 is FQNEAQ in the germline V gene (reference sequence). The V end lost 5 bases, the J end lost 8 bases, and 12 bases lay between the germline ends.